Below, 15 T cell receptor beta chains from the same sample are listed, as sequenced in a study of T cell responses to AZD1222 COVID-19 vaccine. Sequencing was performed with immunoSEQ multiplex PCR; in TCRdb, only in-frame clones are kept and a portion is missing. This table has about 120,000 clones, 92% appearing once. The input for sequencing was peripheral blood, taken 28 days after the second AZD1222 dose. These TCRs come from an adult who received the AZD1222 COVID-19 vaccine.

The chain links TRBV21-1 to TRBJ2-3; the table's D call, TRBD1, was not checked against the DNA. TRBV21-1 is a documented pseudogene. The CDR3 is 14 amino acids. CDR3 sequence (DNA): TGTGCCAGCAGTGGACAGGGGGCGATCGATACGCAGTATTTT. Residues: CASSGQGAIDTQYF.

This rearrangement joins TRBV19 to TRBJ1-5; a possible D gene is TRBD1 (6 bases). The V end lost 6 bases, the J end lost 1 base, and 10 bases lay between the germline ends. Germline CDR1 is LNHDA and CDR2 is SQIVND (reference sequence). The CDR3 runs to 14 residues. CDR3 DNA: TGTGCCAGTAGATCACAGGGAAGCAATCAGCCCCAGCATTTT. Translating it yields CASRSQGSNQPQHF.

J is TRBJ2-7 and V is TRBV10-1; 8 bases match TRBD2. The CDR3 length is 18 residues. Trimming cost V 0 bases and J 5 bases; bases outside gene matches: 15. Per germline, CDR1 WNHNN and CDR2 SYGVQD (reference sequence). In DNA form, the CDR3 reads TGCGCCAGCAGTGAGTCGACTCTTGGAGCGGGAGTAGAAAACGAGCAGTACTTC. Its protein is CASSESTLGAGVENEQYF.

This chain connects TRBV2 to TRBJ1-6; perhaps TRBD1 as D (6 bases). With 10 bases removed from V and 5 bases from J, the gap between germline ends came to 15 bases. The CDR3 extends over 14 amino acids. Per germline, CDR1 SNHLY and CDR2 FYNNEI. CDR3 protein: CATTRGVHNSPLHF. CDR3 in DNA: TGTGCCACCACGAGGGGGGTACATAATTCACCCCTCCACTTT.

This clone appeared a single time. In DNA form, the CDR3 reads TGCGCCAGCAGCTCCGGGACTAGCGGGGTCGGGGCATACAATGAGCAGTTCTTC. This sequence encodes CASSSGTSGVGAYNEQFF. This chain uses TRBV5-1 with TRBJ2-1; TRBD2 matches at 13 bases. V lost 3 bases, J lost 4 bases, and 10 bases stayed unmatched. The CDR3 runs to 18 residues. Germline V gene lookup returns CDR1 SGHRS and CDR2 YFSETQ.

The V and J genes are TRBV4-1 and TRBJ2-1; TRBD2 matches 10 bases. The CDR3 is 18 residues long. V gave up 5 bases and J gave up 4 bases; unmatched junction bases: 14. The V gene's germline CDR1 is MGHRA and CDR2 YSYEKL. The CDR3 sequence is CASSSQGPASGGYNEQFF. The CDR3 DNA follows: TGCGCCAGCAGCTCCCAAGGTCCGGCTAGCGGGGGTTACAATGAGCAGTTCTTC.

V and J are TRBV30 and TRBJ2-7, with 10 bases identical to TRBD1. In germline, CDR1 is GTSNPN, CDR2 SVGIG (reference sequence). This CDR3 has 14 amino acids. V shed 3 bases and J 4 bases; nucleotides not matched to a gene: 6. The DNA for the CDR3 is TGTGCCTGGAGGGCCTGGGGACAGGGGTACGAGCAGTACTTC. This sequence encodes CAWRAWGQGYEQYF. The full variable domain, completed using reference TRBV30 and TRBJ2-7, is SQTIHQWPATLVQPVGSPLSLECTVEGTSNPNLYWYRQAAGRGLQLLFYSVGIGQISSEVPQNLSASRPQDRQFILSSKKLLLSDSGFYLCAWRAWGQGYEQYFGPGTRLTVT.

V and J are TRBV3-1 (or the pseudogene TRBV3-2) and TRBJ1-2; D uncertain. Deletions cut 1 base from V and 3 bases from J, with 6 bases between. The CDR3 is made up of 13 amino acids. CDR1 LGHDT and CDR2 YNNKEL come from the germline V gene (reference sequence). As DNA, the CDR3 is TGTGCCAGCAGCCAAGTTATCGACTATGGCTACACCTTC. Encoded protein: CASSQVIDYGYTF.

The V call is TRBV7-6, the J call TRBJ2-7, with a possible D match to TRBD2 (6 bases). V was shortened by 5 bases and J by 5 bases, with 19 bases between the two germline ends. This CDR3 is 15 amino acids long. Per germline, CDR1 SGHVS and CDR2 FNYEAQ. The CDR3 protein is CASSREYGGIHEQYF. CDR3 coding DNA: TGTGCCAGCAGCCGCGAGTACGGGGGTATCCACGAGCAGTACTTC.

J is TRBJ2-7 and V is TRBV11-1; D call uncertain. CDR3 length: 13 amino acids. CDR1 and CDR2 (germline): SGHAT, FQDESV (reference sequence). Trimming cost V 7 bases and J 5 bases, with 15 bases left between them. CDR3 nucleotides: TGTGCCAGCACCCTATATCCGGAGAACGAGCAGTACTTC. Translating gives CASTLYPENEQYF.

This rearrangement joins TRBV27 to TRBJ1-5; no firm D call. Per the germline V gene, CDR1 is MNHEY and CDR2 is SMNVEV (reference sequence). V was clipped by 4 bases and J by 9 bases, with 13 bases between them. The CDR3 loop spans 13 amino acids. The DNA for the CDR3 is TGTGCCAGCAGTTACGACGGTCGAGGGCCCCAGCATTTT. Protein: CASSYDGRGPQHF.

The chain recombines TRBV7-2 with TRBJ1-5; TRBD1 might be the D (6 bases). This CDR3 has 15 amino acids. Trimming cost V 1 base and J 0 bases, with 7 bases left between them. Germline V gene data show CDR1 as SGHTA and CDR2 as FQGNSA. CDR3 residues: CASSLGGHSNQPQHF. As DNA, the CDR3 is TGTGCCAGCAGCTTAGGGGGGCATAGCAATCAGCCCCAGCATTTT.

This chain links TRBV6-5 with TRBJ2-1, with a weak D call TRBD2 (6 bases). Trimming stripped 0 bases from V and 5 bases from J, with 14 bases between. The CDR3 is 16 residues long. Per the germline V gene, CDR1 is MNHEY and CDR2 is SVGAGI. This chain's CDR3 is CASSYSGGWFNNEQFF. The CDR3 DNA reads TGTGCCAGCAGTTACTCTGGGGGGTGGTTTAACAATGAGCAGTTCTTC.

This chain links TRBV28 with TRBJ2-5; D remains unclear. V lost 6 bases to trimming and J lost 5 bases, with 7 bases between them. Germline values: CDR1 MDHEN, CDR2 SYDVKM. The CDR3 totals 11 residues. The CDR3 sequence: CASRSQETQYF. The CDR3 nucleotides read TGTGCCAGCAGATCTCAGGAGACCCAGTACTTC.

This clone turned up a few times. J is TRBJ1-4 and V is TRBV9; 7 bases are a match to TRBD1. Per germline, CDR1 SGDLS and CDR2 YYNGEE. The CDR3 length is 15 residues. The V gene end was trimmed by 4 bases and the J gene end by 4 bases; junction bases not matched to a gene: 7. CDR3: CASSPLGQYNEKLFF. DNA of the CDR3: TGTGCCAGCAGCCCGTTGGGACAGTATAATGAAAAACTGTTTTTT.